Shown below are 23 T cell receptor beta chains from a single sample sequenced in a study of vaccination and CD4 T cells after COVID-19. Antigens of these TCRs are unknown. Treatment defined: roughly 10-day PBMC culture with coronavirus spike peptide pools or control peptides (ViraFEST assay). The assay that was used to sequence DNA from cultured CD4+ T cells was the Oncomine TCR Beta short-read assay. A single record per CDR3 protein comes from TCRdb applying MiXCR to the PCR reads. The sample has about 20,000 distinct CDR3 sequences; roughly 24% are singletons. The source material was cultured CD4+ T cells from blood. These receptors were taken from a human donor with COVID-19.

V and J are TRBV5-1 and TRBJ1-1; 9 positions match TRBD1. The germline V gene has CDR1 SGHRS and CDR2 YFSETQ. V shed 4 bases and J 5 bases; nucleotides not matched to a gene: 9. This CDR3 comprises 15 residues. The CDR3 bases are TGCGCCAGCAGCGCGATGGGACAGGGTGTGACTGAAGCTTTCTTT. It encodes CASSAMGQGVTEAFF.

V is TRBV28 and J is TRBJ1-5; weak D call: TRBD1 (6 bases). CDR1 is MDHEN and CDR2 is SYDVKM in the germline V gene. CDR3 size: 13 residues. V was trimmed by 9 bases and J by 9 bases, leaving 18 bases between them. CDR3 DNA: TGTGCCAGTGGGGGGGGGCAGGTAGGGCCCCAGCATTTT. It is translated as CASGGGQVGPQHF. Full variable domain (remainder filled in from reference TRBV28 and TRBJ1-5): DVKVTQSSRYLVKRTGEKVFLECVQDMDHENMFWYRQDPGLGLRLIYFSYDVKMKEKGDIPEGYSVSREKKERFSLILESASTNQTSMYLCASGGGQVGPQHFGDGTRLSIL.

This clonotype was seen a handful of times. The chain recombines TRBV6-2 or TRBV6-3 with TRBJ2-6; D remains unclear. CDR1 and CDR2 from the germline V gene are MNHEY and SVGEGT. V lost 0 bases to trimming and J lost 0 bases, with 3 bases between them. The CDR3 totals 15 residues. For the CDR3, the DNA is TGTGCCAGCAGTTACTCCAGCTCTGGGGCCAACGTCCTGACTTTC. Encoded protein: CASSYSSSGANVLTF.

A few counts support this clonotype. This chain uses TRBV6-2 or TRBV6-3 with TRBJ2-3; D uncertain. Trimming took 2 bases from V and 5 from J, leaving 14 bases between them. CDR1 is MNHEY, CDR2 SVGEGT, per germline. The CDR3 contains 15 residues. CDR3 nucleotides: TGTGCCAGCAGTTACAGGGTAACCGTTGAAGATACGCAGTATTTT. This sequence encodes CASSYRVTVEDTQYF.

V usage is TRBV5-1 and J usage is TRBJ1-1, with TRBD1 matching over 9 bases. Per the germline V gene, CDR1 is SGHRS and CDR2 is YFSETQ. The CDR3 spans 15 residues. V was clipped by 0 bases and J by 4 bases; unmatched bases: 4. CDR3 in DNA: TGCGCCAGCAGCTTGGGGGACAGGGATGTCACTGAAGCTTTCTTT. The encoded protein is CASSLGDRDVTEAFF.

This clonotype was seen a few times. The junction departs from the called germline gene at one end, perhaps through a read error. CDR3 in DNA: TGTGCTAGCAGCATAAATAGGCAGGGACAGGGGGGGCCTCAGCCCCAGCATTTT. Translating it yields CASSINRQGQGGPQPQHF. The chain couples TRBV7-7 to TRBJ1-5, with 11 positions matching TRBD1. Germline assignment: CDR1 SSHAT and CDR2 FNYEAQ (reference sequence). The CDR3 is 18 amino acids.

This chain joins TRBV2 and TRBJ2-1; D unclear. The CDR3 runs to 11 residues. Germline V gives CDR1 SNHLY, CDR2 FYNNEI. The ends were cut back, 4 bases at V and 14 bases at J, with 12 bases in the middle. The CDR3 DNA follows: TGTGCCAGCAGTGTTCTGGGCGTAGAGTTCTTC. Amino acid sequence: CASSVLGVEFF. Combining the CDR3 with reference TRBV2 and TRBJ2-1 gives the whole variable domain EPEVTQTPSHQVTQMGQEVILRCVPISNHLYFYWYRQILGQKVEFLVSFYNNEISEKSEIFDDQFSVERPDGSNFTLKIRSTKLEDSAMYFCASSVLGVEFFGPGTRLTVL.

This clonotype was observed a handful of times. This rearrangement joins TRBV7-2 to TRBJ2-1, with D unclear. The germline V gene has CDR1 SGHTA and CDR2 FQGNSA. V was shortened by 5 bases and J by 5 bases, with 13 bases between the two germline ends. The CDR3 has 14 residues. The CDR3 here is CASSQSRRDNEQFF. The CDR3 DNA reads TGTGCCAGCAGCCAATCACGGAGAGACAATGAGCAGTTCTTC.

In this sample, this clonotype turned up a few times. The chain recombines TRBV7-8 with TRBJ1-1; 9 nucleotides agree with TRBD1. This CDR3 is 16 amino acids long. Germline CDR1 SGHVS, CDR2 FQNEAQ. Trimming at V came to 5 bases and at J to 5 bases, leaving 12 bases not matched to a gene. The CDR3 bases are TGTGCCAGCAGCAATCGACAGGGGGTCTCGGGGACTGAAGCTTTCTTT. Protein sequence: CASSNRQGVSGTEAFF. The complete variable domain, with remaining parts taken from reference TRBV7-8 and TRBJ1-1, reads GAGVSQSPRYKVAKRGQDVALRCDPISGHVSLFWYQQALGQGPEFLTYFQNEAQLDKSGLPSDRFFAERPEGSVSTLKIQRTQQEDSAVYLCASSNRQGVSGTEAFFGQGTRLTVV.

The chain recombines TRBV2 with TRBJ2-3; D not certain. The CDR3 spans 11 residues. V shed 5 bases and J shed 3 bases, with 3 bases lying between them. CDR1 is SNHLY, CDR2 FYNNEI, per germline. CDR3 nucleotides: TGTGCCAGCAGTTTAACAGATACGCAGTATTTT. Protein: CASSLTDTQYF.

This clonotype has just a few counts. The chain carries TRBV20-1 and TRBJ2-3; TRBD2 aligns across 11 bases. The CDR3 sequence is 19 residues long. The V gene's germline CDR1 is DFQATT and CDR2 SNEGSKA (reference sequence). The trim removed 3 bases at V and 4 bases at J, leaving 18 bases unmatched. The CDR3 DNA reads as TGCAGTGCTAGTCGGGGGCTAGCGGGGGGCCGTACTTCAGCAGATACGCAGTATTTT. Amino acid sequence: CSASRGLAGGRTSADTQYF.

By sample fraction, this clonotype is medium-sized. The V and J genes are TRBV30 and TRBJ1-2; no reliable D call. CDR1 is GTSNPN and CDR2 is SVGIG in the germline V gene (reference sequence). Trimming removed 3 bases from V and 4 bases from J, with 12 bases in between. The CDR3 has 13 residues. The CDR3 region has the DNA TGTGCCTGGAGACTCACCTCGGGCTATGGCTACACCTTC. It specifies CAWRLTSGYGYTF.

V usage is TRBV5-5 and J usage is TRBJ2-3; TRBD2 matches at 14 bases. Germline V gives CDR1 SGHKS, CDR2 YYEKEE (reference sequence). The CDR3 covers 15 residues. V lost 2 bases, J lost 8 bases, and 4 bases stayed unmatched. The CDR3: CASSFGLAGGSTQYF. The DNA for the CDR3 is TGTGCCAGCAGCTTCGGACTAGCGGGGGGTAGTACGCAGTATTTT.

This clonotype is categorized as medium-sized. The CDR3 bases are TGTGCCTGGAGTGTAGGCGGCGATCAGCCCCAGCATTTT. Amino acid sequence: CAWSVGGDQPQHF. The V and J genes are TRBV30 and TRBJ1-5; D uncertain. Trimming took 0 bases from V and 5 from J, leaving 8 bases between them. Germline lookup yields CDR1 GTSNPN and CDR2 SVGIG (reference sequence). The CDR3 is 13 residues long. The whole variable domain, filled in from reference TRBV30 and TRBJ1-5, reads SQTIHQWPATLVQPVGSPLSLECTVEGTSNPNLYWYRQAAGRGLQLLFYSVGIGQISSEVPQNLSASRPQDRQFILSSKKLLLSDSGFYLCAWSVGGDQPQHFGDGTRLSIL.

This rearrangement joins TRBV7-3 to TRBJ1-6; no clear D. CDR3 length: 14 amino acids. Trimming took 4 bases from V and 9 from J, leaving 13 bases between them. CDR1 SGHTA and CDR2 FQGTGA come from the germline V gene. CDR3 nucleotides: TGTGCCAGCAGCTCCCGAACGGATGGTTCACCCCTCCACTTT. Encoded protein: CASSSRTDGSPLHF.

This clonotype is classed as medium-sized. The rearrangement uses TRBV27 and TRBJ2-2; D is unresolved. Germline CDR1 reads MNHEY; CDR2 reads SMNVEV (reference sequence). CDR3 size: 15 residues. V was pared by 1 base and J by 3 bases, with 9 bases between. Here the CDR3 reads CASSLWGWDTGELFF. The DNA of the CDR3 is TGTGCCAGCAGTTTATGGGGTTGGGACACCGGGGAGCTGTTTTTT.

This clonotype was counted only a few times. This chain links TRBV12-3 or TRBV12-4 with TRBJ2-5; D is perhaps TRBD1 (6 bases). CDR3 length: 14 amino acids. Trimming pared 5 bases from V and 5 bases from J, leaving 15 bases between. The CDR3 loop reads CASSRTAAGETQYF. The CDR3 region has the DNA TGTGCCAGCAGTCGGACAGCCGCCGGGGAGACCCAGTACTTC.

The V call is TRBV7-2, the J call TRBJ2-1; the match to TRBD2 covers 13 bases. Germline-derived CDR1 and CDR2 are SGHTA and FQGNSA. After removal of 6 bases from V and 7 bases from J, the junction contained 9 bases not matched to a gene. This CDR3 has 16 amino acids. The CDR3, as DNA: TGTGCCAGCAGGCCCTCCGGGACTAGCGGGGTTAATGAGCAGTTCTTC. It translates to CASRPSGTSGVNEQFF.

The gene calls are TRBV12-3 or TRBV12-4 and TRBJ1-1; D call uncertain. The CDR3 runs to 12 residues. V was clipped by 3 bases and J by 2 bases, with 4 bases between them. CDR3 nucleotide sequence: TGTGCCAGCAGTTTTTCCAACACTGAAGCTTTCTTT. Amino acids: CASSFSNTEAFF.

The J gene is TRBJ2-3, the V gene TRBV5-5, with 7 bases matching TRBD2. The CDR3 has 17 residues. Germline-derived CDR1 and CDR2 are SGHKS and YYEKEE (reference sequence). V dropped 3 bases and J dropped 0; count of bases not matched to a gene: 10. CDR3 sequence: CASSSLGGTASTDTQYF. The CDR3 region has the DNA TGTGCCAGCAGCTCACTCGGGGGGACCGCTAGCACAGATACGCAGTATTTT.

The table lists this clonotype with a few counts. The genes are TRBV27 and TRBJ1-2; 7 nucleotides line up with TRBD1. Germline assignment: CDR1 MNHEY and CDR2 SMNVEV (reference sequence). This CDR3 contains 14 residues. V lost 4 bases and J lost 7; bases outside the gene matches: 9. The CDR3, as DNA: TGTGCCAGCAGTTCGACAGGGAGAGGGGGTGGCTACACCTTC. Amino acids: CASSSTGRGGGYTF.

As DNA, the CDR3 is TGCGCCAGCAGCGGGGGGGCCTACGAGCAGTACTTC. It yields the protein CASSGGAYEQYF. The rearrangement joins TRBV5-1 to TRBJ2-7; TRBD2 aligns across 7 bases. This CDR3 spans 12 amino acids. Germline loops: CDR1 SGHRS, CDR2 YFSETQ. The V gene end was trimmed by 4 bases and the J gene end by 2 bases; junction bases not matched to a gene: 0.

This rearrangement joins TRBV20-1 to TRBJ2-5, with a weak D call TRBD1 (7 bases). The CDR3 covers 14 residues. Germline V CDR1 and CDR2: DFQATT, SNEGSKA (reference sequence). With 2 bases removed from V and 2 bases from J, the gap between germline ends came to 12 bases. DNA of the CDR3: TGCAGTGCTAGATCCCCAGGGGGGCAAGAGACCCAGTACTTC. It translates to CSARSPGGQETQYF.